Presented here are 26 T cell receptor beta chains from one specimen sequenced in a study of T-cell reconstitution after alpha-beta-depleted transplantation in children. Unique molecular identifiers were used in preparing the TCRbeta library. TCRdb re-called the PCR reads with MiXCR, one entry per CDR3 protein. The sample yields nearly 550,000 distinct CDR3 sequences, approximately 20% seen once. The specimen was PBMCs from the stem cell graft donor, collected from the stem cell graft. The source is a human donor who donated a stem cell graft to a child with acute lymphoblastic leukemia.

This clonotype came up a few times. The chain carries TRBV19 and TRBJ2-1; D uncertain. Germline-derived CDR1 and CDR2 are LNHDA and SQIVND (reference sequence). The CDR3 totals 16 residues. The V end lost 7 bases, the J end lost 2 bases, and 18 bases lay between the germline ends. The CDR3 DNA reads TGTGCCAGTACCCCCCAACCGGTAGTGACCTACAATGAGCAGTTCTTC. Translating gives CASTPQPVVTYNEQFF.

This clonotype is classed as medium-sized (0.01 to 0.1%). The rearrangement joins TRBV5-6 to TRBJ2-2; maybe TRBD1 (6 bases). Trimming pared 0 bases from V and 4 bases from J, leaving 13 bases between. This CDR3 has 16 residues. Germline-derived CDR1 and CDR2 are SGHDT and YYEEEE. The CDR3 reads CASSLGSQGATGELFF. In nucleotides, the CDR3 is TGTGCCAGCAGCTTGGGGTCACAGGGCGCCACCGGGGAGCTGTTTTTT.

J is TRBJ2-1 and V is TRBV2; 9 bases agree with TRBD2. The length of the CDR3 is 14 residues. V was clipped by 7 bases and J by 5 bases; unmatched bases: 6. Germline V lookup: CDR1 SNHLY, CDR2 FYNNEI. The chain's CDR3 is CASKRAGGHNEQFF. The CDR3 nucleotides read TGTGCCAGCAAACGGGCGGGAGGGCACAATGAGCAGTTCTTC.

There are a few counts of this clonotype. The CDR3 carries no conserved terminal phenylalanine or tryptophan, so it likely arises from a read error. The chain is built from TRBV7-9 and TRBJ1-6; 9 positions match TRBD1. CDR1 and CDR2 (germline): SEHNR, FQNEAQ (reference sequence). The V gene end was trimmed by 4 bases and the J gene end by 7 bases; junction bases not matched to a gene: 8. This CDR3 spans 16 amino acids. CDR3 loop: CASSYDPGQGNSPLHL. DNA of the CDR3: TGTGCCAGCAGCTATGATCCGGGACAGGGAAATTCACCCCTCCACCTT.

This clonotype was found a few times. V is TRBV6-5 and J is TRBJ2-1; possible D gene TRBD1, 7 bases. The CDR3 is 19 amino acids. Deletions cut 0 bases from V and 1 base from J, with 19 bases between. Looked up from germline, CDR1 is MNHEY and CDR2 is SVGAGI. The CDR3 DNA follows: TGTGCCAGCAGTTACTCGGTCGGCGGCGGGACAGCTTCCTACAATGAGCAGTTCTTC. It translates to CASSYSVGGGTASYNEQFF.

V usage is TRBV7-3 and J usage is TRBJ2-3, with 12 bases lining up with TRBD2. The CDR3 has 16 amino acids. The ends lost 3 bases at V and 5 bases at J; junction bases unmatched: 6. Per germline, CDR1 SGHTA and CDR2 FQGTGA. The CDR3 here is CASSFHPGLAGDTQYF. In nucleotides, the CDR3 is TGTGCCAGCAGCTTTCACCCGGGACTAGCGGGAGATACGCAGTATTTT.

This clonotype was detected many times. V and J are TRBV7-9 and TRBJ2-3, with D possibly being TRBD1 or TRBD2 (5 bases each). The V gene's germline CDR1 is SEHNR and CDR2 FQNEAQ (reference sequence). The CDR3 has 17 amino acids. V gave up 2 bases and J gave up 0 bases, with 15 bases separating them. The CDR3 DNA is TGTGCCAGCAGCTTACGGGGCAGCACGACTAGCACAGATACGCAGTATTTT. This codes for CASSLRGSTTSTDTQYF.

Here the CDR3 reads CASKTSGSGAEQYF. The CDR3 region has the DNA TGTGCCAGCAAAACTAGCGGGAGTGGTGCCGAGCAGTACTTC. The gene calls are TRBV2 and TRBJ2-7; TRBD2 agrees at 11 bases. With V trimmed by 7 bases and J by 6 bases, 8 bases remained unmatched. The CDR3 covers 14 residues. Germline CDR1 reads SNHLY; CDR2 reads FYNNEI.

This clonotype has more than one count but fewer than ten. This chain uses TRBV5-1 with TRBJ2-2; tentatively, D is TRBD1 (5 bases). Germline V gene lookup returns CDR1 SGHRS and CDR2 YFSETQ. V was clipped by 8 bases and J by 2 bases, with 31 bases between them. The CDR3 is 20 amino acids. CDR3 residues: CASSVAPGFQLLRNTGELFF. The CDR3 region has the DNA TGCGCCAGTTCTGTGGCCCCAGGGTTTCAGCTGCTGAGAAACACCGGGGAGCTGTTTTTT.

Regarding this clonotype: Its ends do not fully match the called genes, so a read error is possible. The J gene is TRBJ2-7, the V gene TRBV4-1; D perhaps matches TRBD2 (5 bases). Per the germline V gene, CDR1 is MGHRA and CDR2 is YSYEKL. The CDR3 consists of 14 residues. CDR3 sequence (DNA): TGCGCCAGCCGCCAGGCCACCGGGGCCTACGAGCAGTACTTC. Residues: CASRQATGAYEQYF.

CDR3 region: CASSPHGEQFF. DNA of the CDR3: TGTGCCAGCAGTCCACATGGGGAGCAGTTCTTC. The chain has TRBV12-3 or TRBV12-4 and TRBJ2-1; unclear D gene. The CDR3 length is 11 residues. Deletions cut 5 bases from V and 10 bases from J, with 9 bases between.

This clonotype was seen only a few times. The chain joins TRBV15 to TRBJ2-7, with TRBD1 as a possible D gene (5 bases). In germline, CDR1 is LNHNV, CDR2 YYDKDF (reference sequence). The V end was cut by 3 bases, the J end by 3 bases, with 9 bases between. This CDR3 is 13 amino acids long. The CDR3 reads CATSSRVNYEQYF. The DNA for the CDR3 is TGTGCCACCAGCAGCAGGGTTAACTACGAGCAGTACTTC.

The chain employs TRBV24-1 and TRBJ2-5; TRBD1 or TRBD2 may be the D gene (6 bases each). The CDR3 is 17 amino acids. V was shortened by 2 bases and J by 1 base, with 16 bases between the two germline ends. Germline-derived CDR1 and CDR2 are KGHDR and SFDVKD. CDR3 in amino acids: CATSDSRQPGAQETQYF. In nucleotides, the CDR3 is TGTGCCACCAGTGATTCGAGACAGCCGGGGGCCCAAGAGACCCAGTACTTC.

The CDR3 DNA follows: TGCGCCAGCAGCCAACCCACTTGGACAGGGGACGAGCAGTACTTC. Protein product: CASSQPTWTGDEQYF. The chain joins TRBV4-1 to TRBJ2-7; 9 bases are a match to TRBD1. In germline, CDR1 is MGHRA, CDR2 YSYEKL. The CDR3 runs 15 residues. Trimming took 2 bases from V and 5 from J; bases not matched to a gene: 7.

CDR3 amino acids: CASSFAQETQYF. The CDR3 DNA reads as TGTGCCAGCAGTTTCGCCCAAGAGACCCAGTACTTC. V and J are TRBV12-3 or TRBV12-4 and TRBJ2-5; D gene ambiguous. The germline V and J ends were trimmed by 3 bases and 1 base, with 3 bases remaining between them. The CDR3 totals 12 residues.

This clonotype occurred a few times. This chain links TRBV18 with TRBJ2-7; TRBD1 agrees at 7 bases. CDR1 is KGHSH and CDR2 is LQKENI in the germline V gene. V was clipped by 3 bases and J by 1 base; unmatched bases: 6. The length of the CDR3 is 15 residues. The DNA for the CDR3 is TGTGCCAGCTCACCTAGGGACAGTGGATCCTACGAGCAGTACTTC. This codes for CASSPRDSGSYEQYF.

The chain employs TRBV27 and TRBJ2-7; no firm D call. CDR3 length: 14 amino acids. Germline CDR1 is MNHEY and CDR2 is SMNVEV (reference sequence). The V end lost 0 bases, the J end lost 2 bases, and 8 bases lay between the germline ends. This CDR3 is CASSLSAFPYEQYF. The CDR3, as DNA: TGTGCCAGCAGTTTATCAGCCTTCCCCTACGAGCAGTACTTC.

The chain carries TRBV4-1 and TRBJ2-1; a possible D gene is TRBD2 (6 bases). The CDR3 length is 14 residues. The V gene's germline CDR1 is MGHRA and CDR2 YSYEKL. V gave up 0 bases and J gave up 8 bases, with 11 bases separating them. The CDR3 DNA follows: TGCGCCAGCAGCCAAGAACGGGGGTGGCATGAGCAGTTCTTC. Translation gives CASSQERGWHEQFF.

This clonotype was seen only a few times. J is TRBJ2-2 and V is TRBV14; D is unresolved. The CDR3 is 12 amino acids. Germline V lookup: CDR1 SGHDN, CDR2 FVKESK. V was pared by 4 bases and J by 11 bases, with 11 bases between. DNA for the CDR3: TGTGCCAGCAGCCGTAGCTGGAGAGAGCTGTTTTTT. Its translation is CASSRSWRELFF.

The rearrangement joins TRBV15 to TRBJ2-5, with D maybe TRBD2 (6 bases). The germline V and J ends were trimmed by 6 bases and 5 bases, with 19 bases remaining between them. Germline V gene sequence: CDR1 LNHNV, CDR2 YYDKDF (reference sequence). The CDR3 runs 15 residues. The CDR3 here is CATRDSDAAGETQYF. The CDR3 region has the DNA TGTGCCACCAGGGACTCGGATGCCGCGGGGGAGACCCAGTACTTC. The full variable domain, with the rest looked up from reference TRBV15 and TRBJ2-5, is DAMVIQNPRYQVTQFGKPVTLSCSQTLNHNVMYWYQQKSSQAPKLLFHYYDKDFNNEADTPDNFQSRRPNTSFCFLDIRSPGLGDTAMYLCATRDSDAAGETQYFGPGTRLLVL.

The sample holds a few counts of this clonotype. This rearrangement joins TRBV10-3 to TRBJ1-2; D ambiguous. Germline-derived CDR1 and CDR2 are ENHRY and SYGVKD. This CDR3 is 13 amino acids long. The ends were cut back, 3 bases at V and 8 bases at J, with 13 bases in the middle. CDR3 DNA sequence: TGTGCCATCAGTGACTTCTGGGGAAGCGGCTACACCTTC. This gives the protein CAISDFWGSGYTF.

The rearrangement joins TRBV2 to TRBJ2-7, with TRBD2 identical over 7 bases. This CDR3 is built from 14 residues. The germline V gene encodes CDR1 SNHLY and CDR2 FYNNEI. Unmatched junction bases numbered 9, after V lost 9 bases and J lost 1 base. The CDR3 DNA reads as TGTGCCAGATCCGACGCGGGAGAATCCTACGAGCAGTACTTC. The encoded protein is CARSDAGESYEQYF.

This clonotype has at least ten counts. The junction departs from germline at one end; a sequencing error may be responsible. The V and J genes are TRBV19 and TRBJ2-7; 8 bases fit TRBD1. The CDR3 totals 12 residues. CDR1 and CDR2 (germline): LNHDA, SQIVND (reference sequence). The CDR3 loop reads CASSTGGYEQYF. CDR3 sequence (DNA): TGCGCCAGCAGCACAGGGGGCTACGAGCAGTACTTC. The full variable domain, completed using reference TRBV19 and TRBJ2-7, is DGGITQSPKYLFRKEGQNVTLSCEQNLNHDAMYWYRQDPGQGLRLIYYSQIVNDFQKGDIAEGYSVSREKKESFPLTVTSAQKNPTAFYLCASSTGGYEQYFGPGTRLTVT.

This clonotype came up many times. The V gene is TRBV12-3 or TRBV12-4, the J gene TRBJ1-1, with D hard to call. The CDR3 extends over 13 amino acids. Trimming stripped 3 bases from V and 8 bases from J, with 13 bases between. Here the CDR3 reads CASSFGISAEAFF. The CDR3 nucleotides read TGTGCCAGCAGTTTCGGCATAAGCGCCGAAGCTTTCTTT.

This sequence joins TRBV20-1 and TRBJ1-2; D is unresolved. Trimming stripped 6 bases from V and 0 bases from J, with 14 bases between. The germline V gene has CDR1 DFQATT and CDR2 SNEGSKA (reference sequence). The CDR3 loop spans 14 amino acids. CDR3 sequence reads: CSAIKKEANYGYTF. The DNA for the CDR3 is TGCAGTGCGATCAAAAAGGAAGCTAACTATGGCTACACCTTC.

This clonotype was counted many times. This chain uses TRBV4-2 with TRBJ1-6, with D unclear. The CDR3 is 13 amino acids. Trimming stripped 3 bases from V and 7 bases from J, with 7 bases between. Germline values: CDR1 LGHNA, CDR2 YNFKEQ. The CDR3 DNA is TGTGCCAGCAGCCAGGAAGGAAATTCACCCCTCCACTTT. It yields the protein CASSQEGNSPLHF.